These 13 T cell receptor beta chains came from one sample sequenced in a study of naive CD8 T cells in extremely preterm neonates. Assay used: immunoSEQ multiplex PCR; TCRdb lists only in-frame clones, some missing. In the table there are about 7,500 clones, approximately 98% of which are singletons. Cord blood came from elective full-term cesareans at roughly 35-43 weeks without labor or membrane rupture. The specimen sequenced was naive CD8+ T cells from cord blood. The source of these receptors is a newborn in good health.

This clone was seen a single time. The chain combines TRBV5-4 with TRBJ1-2, with D unclear. Per germline, CDR1 SGHNT and CDR2 YYREEE (reference sequence). Trimming left V 4 bases short and J 2 bases short, with 15 bases between. The CDR3 is 15 residues long. In DNA form, the CDR3 reads TGTGCCAGCAGCCGAGAAGACGCGGGGAACTATGGCTACACCTTC. Encoded protein: CASSREDAGNYGYTF.

The chain joins TRBV7-2 to TRBJ2-1, with 13 nucleotides matching TRBD2. V shed 5 bases and J 2 bases; nucleotides not matched to a gene: 6. From germline, CDR1 is SGHTA and CDR2 FQGNSA. This CDR3 comprises 17 residues. CDR3: CASSLLLAGGTYNEQFF. The CDR3, as DNA: TGTGCCAGCAGCCTACTACTAGCGGGGGGGACCTACAATGAGCAGTTCTTC.

The chain uses TRBV7-2 and TRBJ1-1; 9 nucleotides line up with TRBD1. CDR1 is SGHTA and CDR2 is FQGNSA in the germline V gene. V gave up 1 base and J gave up 6 bases; unmatched junction bases: 0. The CDR3 runs to 13 residues. The CDR3 DNA sequence: TGTGCCAGCAGCTTAGGGGACAGGGCTGAAGCTTTCTTT. Translating it yields CASSLGDRAEAFF.

The chain recombines TRBV7-9 with TRBJ2-1; D gene uncertain. There are 11 residues in the CDR3. The V end was cut by 5 bases, the J end by 5 bases, with 4 bases between. Germline CDR1 is SEHNR and CDR2 is FQNEAQ (reference sequence). This CDR3 reads CASSLDNEQFF. CDR3 DNA: TGTGCCAGCAGCCTCGACAATGAGCAGTTCTTC.

In this sample, this clone turned up once. Relative to the germline gene, one junction end is altered; a read error may explain this. The rearrangement links TRBV11-3 to TRBJ2-1; no firm D call. Germline values: CDR1 SGHNT, CDR2 YENEEA. The CDR3 has 13 residues. The CDR3, as DNA: TGTGCCAGCAGCGTAGACAACTACAATGAGCAGTTCTTC. Protein: CASSVDNYNEQFF.

This rearrangement joins TRBV30 to TRBJ1-1, with 10 bases lining up with TRBD1. The CDR3 has 14 residues. Germline lookup yields CDR1 GTSNPN and CDR2 SVGIG (reference sequence). The V and J ends lost 2 bases and 5 bases, in that order; junction bases with no gene match: 5. CDR3 nucleotides: TGTGCCTGGAGTTCCGGGACAGGGGAAACTGAAGCTTTCTTT. This sequence encodes CAWSSGTGETEAFF.

J is TRBJ2-1 and V is TRBV19; possible D gene TRBD1, 7 bases. Germline CDR1 reads LNHDA; CDR2 reads SQIVND (reference sequence). CDR3 length: 11 amino acids. With 7 bases removed from V and 12 bases from J, the gap between germline ends came to 13 bases. The CDR3 nucleotides are TGTGCCAGTAAGGGGGCGGGGCGGCAGTTCTTC. This sequence encodes CASKGAGRQFF.

V usage is TRBV4-1 and J usage is TRBJ2-7; 13 nucleotides match TRBD2. The CDR3 covers 15 residues. Germline CDR1 reads MGHRA; CDR2 reads YSYEKL. V lost 3 bases, J lost 3 bases, and 2 bases stayed unmatched. CDR3 sequence reads: CASSQGLAGNYEQYF. The CDR3 coding sequence is TGCGCCAGCAGCCAGGGACTAGCGGGGAACTACGAGCAGTACTTC.

This chain connects TRBV9 to TRBJ1-3; the D is unclear. Trimming stripped 3 bases from V and 9 bases from J, with 16 bases between. CDR1 is SGDLS, CDR2 YYNGEE, per germline. CDR3 size: 14 residues. The CDR3 protein is CASSAYPGFGTIYF. CDR3 nucleotide sequence: TGTGCCAGCAGCGCCTACCCAGGTTTCGGCACCATATATTTT.

This chain uses TRBV4-1 with TRBJ2-5; D is perhaps TRBD2 (5 bases). The CDR3 sequence is 13 residues long. V gave up 4 bases and J gave up 5 bases, with 11 bases separating them. Germline CDR1 is MGHRA and CDR2 is YSYEKL. CDR3 loop: CASSRTLQETQYF. CDR3 nucleotide sequence: TGCGCCAGCAGCCGGACTCTTCAGGAGACCCAGTACTTC.

This clone was counted a single time. The CDR3 bases are TGTGCCAGCAGCTTGGGGGCGGGCCTGACTCAAGAGACCCAGTACTTC. Its translation is CASSLGAGLTQETQYF. This chain connects TRBV5-6 to TRBJ2-5, with TRBD2 as a possible D gene (5 bases). The CDR3 extends over 16 amino acids. V lost 0 bases, J lost 2 bases, and 14 bases lay in between. Germline V gene lookup returns CDR1 SGHDT and CDR2 YYEEEE.

This clone has a single count. The V and J genes are TRBV27 and TRBJ2-3; D possibly corresponds to TRBD1 (7 bases). Trimming took off 7 bases at V and 1 base at J, with 15 bases between the two ends. The CDR3 runs 15 residues. Germline loops: CDR1 MNHEY, CDR2 SMNVEV (reference sequence). CDR3 nucleotides: TGTGCCAGCACCAAGGGGGCTAGCGGCACAGATACGCAGTATTTT. This sequence encodes CASTKGASGTDTQYF.

The DNA of the CDR3 is TGTGCCAGCAGCGTAGGGACAGGGGGCAATCAGCCCCAGCATTTT. This gives the protein CASSVGTGGNQPQHF. The rearrangement joins TRBV9 to TRBJ1-5; 9 bases match TRBD1. The CDR3 loop spans 15 amino acids. The V segment lost 0 bases and the J segment 2 bases; nucleotides outside the gene matches: 0. CDR1 and CDR2 from the germline V gene are SGDLS and YYNGEE.